Below, 11 T cell receptor beta chains from the same sample are listed, as sequenced in a study of T-cell memory formation after mild COVID-19. MiXCR, applied by TCRdb to the 5' RACE reads, yields one record per CDR3 protein. The sample holds hundreds of thousands of distinct CDR3 sequences, approximately 21% seen once. Source material: PBMCs or a T cell subset sorted from them (not recorded which). The receptors stem from an adult woman who had mild COVID-19 (a few samples of this study predate the infection). Cell type and time point are not known.

This clonotype appeared once. This sequence joins TRBV6-2 or TRBV6-3 and TRBJ2-7; a possible D gene is TRBD1 (6 bases). The CDR3 is 13 residues long. CDR1 and CDR2 from the germline V gene are MNHEY and SVGEGT. The germline V and J ends were trimmed by 7 bases and 4 bases, with 14 bases remaining between them. The CDR3 loop is CASISPGQYEQYF. CDR3 bases: TGTGCCAGCATTTCCCCAGGACAGTACGAGCAGTACTTC.

This clonotype has a handful of counts. V is TRBV9 and J is TRBJ2-3, with D perhaps matching TRBD1 (6 bases). The CDR3 runs to 16 residues. CDR1 SGDLS and CDR2 YYNGEE come from the germline V gene. Trimming took 4 bases from V and 1 from J, leaving 16 bases between them. CDR3 DNA: TGTGCCAGCAGCCCCCAGGGGACACCTGGCACAGATACGCAGTATTTT. Encoded protein: CASSPQGTPGTDTQYF.

This clonotype was counted a few times. This chain connects TRBV5-5 to TRBJ1-2, with unresolved D. Germline CDR1 and CDR2: SGHKS and YYEKEE (reference sequence). Trimming left V 4 bases short and J 4 bases short, with 14 bases between. The length of the CDR3 is 14 residues. The CDR3 region is CASSPPTVTYGYTF. The CDR3 nucleotides read TGTGCCAGCAGCCCACCGACGGTCACCTATGGCTACACCTTC.

The chain uses TRBV19 and TRBJ2-1, with 10 bases that match TRBD2. The CDR3 runs to 16 residues. V shed 3 bases and J 7 bases; nucleotides not matched to a gene: 9. Germline-derived CDR1 and CDR2 are LNHDA and SQIVND (reference sequence). The CDR3 nucleotides read TGTGCCAGTAGTATGACCCCTAGCGGGAGACCGAATGAGCAGTTCTTC. Translated: CASSMTPSGRPNEQFF.

This clonotype was seen more than once but under ten times. The genes are TRBV3-1 and TRBJ2-3; D uncertain. CDR1 and CDR2 from the germline V gene are LGHDT and YNNKEL (reference sequence). The CDR3 runs to 13 residues. Trimming removed 4 bases from V and 6 bases from J, with 11 bases in between. DNA for the CDR3: TGTGCCAGCAGCCGAAGCTTGTCCGATACGCAGTATTTT. As protein: CASSRSLSDTQYF.

This clonotype has at least ten counts. V is TRBV19 and J is TRBJ2-5; unclear D gene. V lost 3 bases and J lost 1, with 9 bases in between. Germline CDR1 LNHDA, CDR2 SQIVND (reference sequence). The CDR3 is 14 residues long. As DNA, the CDR3 is TGTGCCAGTAGTATTGATCACAGCCAAGAGACCCAGTACTTC. This codes for CASSIDHSQETQYF.

This clonotype occurred a few times. This chain links TRBV9 with TRBJ2-1; the match to TRBD2 covers 10 bases. This CDR3 contains 17 residues. V trimming: 4 bases; J trimming: 5 bases; junction bases outside the gene matches: 12. Germline CDR1 is SGDLS and CDR2 is YYNGEE. CDR3 region: CASSPGASGGPHNEQFF. CDR3 nucleotides: TGTGCCAGCAGCCCAGGGGCTAGCGGGGGTCCGCACAATGAGCAGTTCTTC.

This clonotype was seen only a few times. The CDR3 sequence is CASSLMGDYEQYF. For the CDR3, the DNA is TGTGCCAGCAGCCTGATGGGGGACTACGAGCAGTACTTC. The V and J genes are TRBV7-2 and TRBJ2-7, with D perhaps matching TRBD1 or TRBD2 (5 bases each). The CDR3 extends over 13 amino acids. Germline CDR1 reads SGHTA; CDR2 reads FQGNSA. Trimming pared 5 bases from V and 3 bases from J, leaving 11 bases between.

This chain uses TRBV18 with TRBJ2-4; D gene ambiguous. Germline V gene data show CDR1 as KGHSH and CDR2 as LQKENI. The CDR3 sequence is 16 residues long. Between the trimmed V and J ends, which lost 3 bases and 6 bases, there was a span of 18 bases. The CDR3 DNA follows: TGTGCCAGCTCACCGTCGCCGGGCTCAGGCCGAAACATTCAGTACTTC. Protein product: CASSPSPGSGRNIQYF.

This clonotype appeared a few times. The chain combines TRBV7-2 with TRBJ2-3, with unresolved D. The V gene's germline CDR1 is SGHTA and CDR2 FQGNSA. V lost 0 bases and J lost 4, with 5 bases in between. The length of the CDR3 is 13 residues. The CDR3 sequence: CASSLAQADTQYF. The CDR3 nucleotides read TGTGCCAGCAGCTTAGCCCAGGCAGATACGCAGTATTTT.

This chain connects TRBV10-3 to TRBJ2-7; D remains unclear. This CDR3 region has 12 residues. Germline lookup yields CDR1 ENHRY and CDR2 SYGVKD. V lost 4 bases to trimming and J lost 6 bases, with 10 bases between them. CDR3 amino acids: CAISASGPEQYF. CDR3 DNA: TGTGCCATCAGTGCATCCGGACCCGAGCAGTACTTC.